The 14 T cell receptor beta chains presented below share a single source sample, sequenced in a study of T cell responses to AZD1222 COVID-19 vaccine. The method was immunoSEQ multiplex PCR; TCRdb's version includes in-frame clones alone and lacks a portion of them. The data hold approximately 140,000 clones, with around nine tenths observed a single time. Here the sequenced sample was peripheral blood, taken on day 0 of AZD1222 vaccination. The source of these receptors is an adult in good health.

By share, this clone ranks as medium-sized. The chain is built from TRBV30 and TRBJ1-3, with D perhaps TRBD1 (5 bases). Per germline, CDR1 GTSNPN and CDR2 SVGIG (reference sequence). This CDR3 is built from 13 residues. V lost 0 bases and J lost 3, with 6 bases in between. CDR3 in DNA: TGTGCCTGGAGTGTAACAGGTGGAAACACCATATATTTT. Amino acids: CAWSVTGGNTIYF.

This chain links TRBV7-2 with TRBJ2-7; D is unclear. Trimming took 0 bases from V and 4 from J, leaving 16 bases between them. CDR3 length: 16 amino acids. Germline values: CDR1 SGHTA, CDR2 FQGNSA. The CDR3 loop reads CASSLASSSRVYEQYF. In DNA form, the CDR3 reads TGTGCCAGCAGCTTAGCTTCGTCTAGTCGGGTTTACGAGCAGTACTTC. The full variable domain, completed using reference TRBV7-2 and TRBJ2-7, is GAGVSQSPSNKVTEKGKDVELRCDPISGHTALYWYRQSLGQGLEFLIYFQGNSAPDKSGLPSDRFSAERTGGSVSTLTIQRTQQEDSAVYLCASSLASSSRVYEQYFGPGTRLTVT.

The rearrangement links TRBV9 to TRBJ1-3; D call uncertain. Germline assignment: CDR1 SGDLS and CDR2 YYNGEE. Trimming shortened V by 0 bases and J by 4 bases, and 11 bases separated the two germline ends. The CDR3 is 15 amino acids. The CDR3 bases are TGTGCCAGCAGCGTAGGGGAGACGTTCGGAAACACCATATATTTT. This sequence encodes CASSVGETFGNTIYF.

This chain connects TRBV30 to TRBJ1-1; 10 bases align to TRBD1. This CDR3 is built from 14 residues. V gave up 3 bases and J gave up 1 base; unmatched junction bases: 2. Per germline, CDR1 GTSNPN and CDR2 SVGIG (reference sequence). The CDR3 nucleotides read TGTGCCTGGAGCCGGGACAGGGGGAACACTGAAGCTTTCTTT. Translated, it gives CAWSRDRGNTEAFF.

The table lists this clone with a few counts. The genes are TRBV29-1 and TRBJ2-5; 8 bases agree with TRBD1. The J segment lost 5 bases and the V segment lost 7 bases, leaving 9 bases of the junction unmatched. Germline V CDR1 and CDR2: SQVTM, ANQGSEA. CDR3 size: 13 residues. The chain's CDR3 is CSDLAGGVETQYF. The CDR3 nucleotides read TGCAGCGACCTTGCAGGGGGCGTGGAGACCCAGTACTTC. The full variable domain, rest sourced from reference TRBV29-1 and TRBJ2-5, is SAVISQKPSRDICQRGTSLTIQCQVDSQVTMMFWYRQQPGQSLTLIATANQGSEATYESGFVIDKFPISRPNLTFSTLTVSNMSPEDSSIYLCSDLAGGVETQYFGPGTRLLVL.

The chain carries TRBV29-1 and TRBJ1-5, with a weak D call TRBD1 (5 bases). This CDR3 comprises 15 residues. Germline V lookup: CDR1 SQVTM, CDR2 ANQGSEA. The V gene lost 4 bases and the J gene lost 0 bases, with 13 bases spanning the gap. CDR3 sequence reads: CSVGDSFYSNQPQHF. Here the CDR3 DNA reads TGCAGCGTTGGTGACAGTTTCTATAGCAATCAGCCCCAGCATTTT.

The chain links TRBV7-9 to TRBJ2-7; the D gene could be TRBD1 or TRBD2 (5 bases each). Germline assignment: CDR1 SEHNR and CDR2 FQNEAQ (reference sequence). The CDR3 spans 14 residues. Trimming removed 5 bases from V and 0 bases from J, with 11 bases in between. For the CDR3, the DNA is TGTGCCAGCAGCATGAGGGACGTCTCCTACGAGCAGTACTTC. Translated, it gives CASSMRDVSYEQYF.

The V and J genes are TRBV9 and TRBJ1-1; unclear D gene. Germline V gene data show CDR1 as SGDLS and CDR2 as YYNGEE. Trimming pared 0 bases from V and 0 bases from J, leaving 9 bases between. This CDR3 region has 15 residues. The CDR3 coding sequence is TGTGCCAGCAGCGTAGAAGGCAGGTTGAACACTGAAGCTTTCTTT. As protein: CASSVEGRLNTEAFF.

This clone was seen more than once but under ten times. This sequence joins TRBV7-2 and TRBJ1-2; a possible D gene is TRBD1 (5 bases). CDR3 length: 14 residues. The germline V gene encodes CDR1 SGHTA and CDR2 FQGNSA. V was cut by 5 bases and J by 4 bases, with 14 bases left in between. CDR3 nucleotides: TGTGCCAGCAGCCTCCCAGGGATGGGCTATGGCTACACCTTC. Translation gives CASSLPGMGYGYTF. Looking up the rest from reference TRBV7-2 and TRBJ1-2 gives the full variable domain: GAGVSQSPSNKVTEKGKDVELRCDPISGHTALYWYRQSLGQGLEFLIYFQGNSAPDKSGLPSDRFSAERTGGSVSTLTIQRTQQEDSAVYLCASSLPGMGYGYTFGSGTRLTVV.

This CDR3 is CASTDLNTQYF. CDR3 bases: TGTGCCAGCACCGATCTAAACACGCAGTATTTT. The rearrangement joins TRBV12-3 or TRBV12-4 to TRBJ2-3, with D uncertain. CDR3 size: 11 residues. Trimming took 7 bases from V and 9 from J, leaving 11 bases between them.

J is TRBJ2-3 and V is TRBV5-8, with 8 bases that match TRBD2. J was trimmed by 3 bases and V by 6 bases; bases with no gene match: 9. CDR3 length: 15 amino acids. Germline CDR1 is SGHTS and CDR2 is YDEGEE. CDR3 in DNA: TGTGCCAGCACCTCGGGCGGGGGGACTACAGATACGCAGTATTTT. It translates to CASTSGGGTTDTQYF.

J is TRBJ1-1 and V is TRBV4-1, with D hard to call. The CDR3 runs to 18 residues. Trimming cost V 0 bases and J 1 base, with 18 bases left between them. The V gene's germline CDR1 is MGHRA and CDR2 YSYEKL. The CDR3 region has the DNA TGCGCCAGCAGCCAAGAGGCGAGGATGAGGGCCGGGAACACTGAAGCTTTCTTT. This encodes CASSQEARMRAGNTEAFF.

The CDR3 here is CASSVELHRGAGNTIYF. The CDR3 DNA is TGTGCCAGCAGCGTCGAACTGCACAGGGGGGCTGGAAACACCATATATTTT. This rearrangement joins TRBV21-1 to TRBJ1-3; TRBD1 is the table's D call, not checked against the DNA. TRBV21-1 is described as a pseudogene. The CDR3 has 17 amino acids.

About this clone: Other nucleotide sequences in the sample specify the same CDR3. The genes are TRBV5-1 and TRBJ1-1; no firm D call. The ends were cut back, 4 bases at V and 3 bases at J, with 13 bases in the middle. Germline CDR1 and CDR2: SGHRS and YFSETQ. This CDR3 has 14 residues. The CDR3 bases are TGCGCCAGCAGCCTAGGCAACGGGGACACTGAAGCTTTCTTT. Translation: CASSLGNGDTEAFF.